These T cell receptor beta chains were read from a single sample in a study of T cell changes during pregnancy in multiple sclerosis. Libraries were prepared by immunoSEQ multiplex PCR; TCRdb keeps only in-frame clonotypes and omits some of them. The sample yields 45,000 to 55,000 clones, roughly 90% seen once. Source: CD4+ T cells from peripheral blood mononuclear cells, taken after pregnancy. These receptors originate from a female donor with multiple sclerosis, enrolled in a pregnancy study. CDR3s include the opening cysteine and the closing phenylalanine or tryptophan. The D gene is left open where the match is weak. Size tells how often a clone was seen (once, few, many) or the class of an expanded clone, and some rows leave it out.

CDR3: CASSPRGVGKDTDTQYF; DNA: TGTGCCAGCTCACCCCGGGGTGTAGGAAAAGACACAGATACGCAGTATTTT; V: TRBV18; J: TRBJ2-3; size: NA; length: 17; D: NA
CDR3: CASSLGPGGPQETQYF; DNA: TGTGCCAGCAGCTTAGGTCCAGGGGGCCCCCAAGAGACCCAGTACTTC; V: TRBV7-2; J: TRBJ2-5; size: NA; length: 16; D: TRBD1
CDR3: CASRLIRDRGTGELFF; DNA: TGTGCCAGCAGGCTAATACGGGACAGGGGTACCGGGGAGCTGTTTTTT; V: TRBV7-8; J: TRBJ2-2; size: NA; length: 16; D: TRBD1
CDR3: CASGPRQGLSTEAFF; DNA: TGTGCCAGCGGACCGAGACAGGGGTTGAGCACTGAAGCTTTCTTT; V: TRBV6-6; J: TRBJ1-1; size: once; length: 15; D: TRBD1
CDR3: CAISPGLAGMRVYNEQFF; DNA: TGTGCCATCAGTCCGGGACTAGCGGGTATGAGAGTCTACAATGAGCAGTTCTTC; V: TRBV10-3; J: TRBJ2-1; size: few; length: 18; D: TRBD2
CDR3: CASSLGKIGGAFF; DNA: TGCGCCAGCAGCTTGGGGAAGATCGGGGGGGCTTTCTTT; V: TRBV5-1; J: TRBJ1-1; size: NA; length: 13; D: NA
CDR3: CASSASTDSLYGYTF; DNA: TGTGCCAGCAGCGCTTCTACGGACAGTCTCTATGGCTACACCTTC; V: TRBV9; J: TRBJ1-2; size: NA; length: 15; D: NA
CDR3: CASSPREGRGSYEQYF; DNA: TGTGCCAGCAGTCCCCGTGAAGGTCGGGGCTCCTACGAGCAGTACTTC; V: TRBV6-4; J: TRBJ2-7; size: NA; length: 16; D: NA
CDR3: CAISEYGSGSPQETQYF; DNA: TGTGCCATCAGTGAGTATGGTAGCGGGAGCCCACAAGAGACCCAGTACTTC; V: TRBV10-3; J: TRBJ2-5; size: NA; length: 17; D: TRBD2
CDR3: CASSPGGRTNYGYTF; DNA: TGTGCCAGCAGCCCTGGCGGCAGAACTAACTATGGCTACACCTTC; V: TRBV5-4; J: TRBJ1-2; size: NA; length: 15; D: NA
CDR3: CASSGGRGANVLTF; DNA: TGTGCCAGTTCAGGGGGCAGGGGGGCCAACGTCCTGACTTTC; V: TRBV19; J: TRBJ2-6; size: NA; length: 14; D: TRBD1
CDR3: CASSPQAQNIQYF; DNA: TGTGCCAGCAGCCCTCAGGCTCAAAACATTCAGTACTTC; V: TRBV14; J: TRBJ2-4; size: once; length: 13; D: NA
CDR3: CASSRGLAGWDEQYF; DNA: TGTGCCAGCAGCAGGGGACTAGCGGGATGGGACGAGCAGTACTTC; V: TRBV5-6; J: TRBJ2-7; size: NA; length: 15; D: TRBD2